One sample yielded the 15 T cell receptor beta chains listed below, sequenced in a study of blood T cell repertoires in COVID-19. Assay: immunoSEQ multiplex PCR; the TCRdb copy retains only in-frame clones and omits some. The sample has some 160,000 clones, approximately 80% seen once. Sequenced: peripheral blood. The receptors originated from an elderly woman with acute or convalescent COVID-19.

The genes are TRBV11-2 and TRBJ2-1, with 9 bases that match TRBD2. The germline V gene has CDR1 SGHAT and CDR2 FQNNGV. Trimming took 1 base from V and 10 from J; bases not matched to a gene: 17. The CDR3 sequence is 18 residues long. DNA of the CDR3: TGTGCCAGCAGCTTAGTAGTCGGGCGGGGGGGCACCTCGAGGGAGCAGTTCTTC. Protein product: CASSLVVGRGGTSREQFF.

This clone was detected many times. CDR3 in amino acids: CASSPGTGSEQYF. CDR3 nucleotides: TGTGCCAGCTCTCCCGGGACAGGTAGCGAGCAGTACTTC. The V call is TRBV18, the J call TRBJ2-7; 8 bases are shared with TRBD1. CDR1 and CDR2 (germline): KGHSH, LQKENI. V trimming: 6 bases; J trimming: 6 bases; junction bases outside the gene matches: 7. The CDR3 loop spans 13 amino acids. Full variable domain (rest looked up from reference TRBV18 and TRBJ2-7): NAGVMQNPRHLVRRRGQEARLRCSPMKGHSHVYWYRQLPEEGLKFMVYLQKENIIDESGMPKERFSAEFPKEGPSILRIQQVVRGDSAAYFCASSPGTGSEQYFGPGTRLTVT.

About this clone: An end of the junction does not agree with germline; a read error may underlie this. Written as DNA, the CDR3 is TGTGCTAGCAGCCCCCTTGGCGGCAATGAGCAGTTCTTC. This codes for CASSPLGGNEQFF. This rearrangement joins TRBV7-7 to TRBJ2-1; no firm D call. The V gene's germline CDR1 is SSHAT and CDR2 FNYEAQ (reference sequence). The CDR3 is 13 amino acids.

The chain uses TRBV6-5 and TRBJ2-5, with D possibly being TRBD1 (6 bases). V was cut by 2 bases and J by 4 bases, with 8 bases left in between. The CDR3 covers 13 residues. In germline, CDR1 is MNHEY, CDR2 SVGAGI. The CDR3 here is CASSYQGRETQYF. The CDR3 nucleotides read TGTGCCAGCAGTTACCAGGGGCGAGAGACCCAGTACTTC.

The chain employs TRBV19 and TRBJ2-7, with 7 bases fitting TRBD1. The CDR3 is 15 amino acids. Germline V CDR1 and CDR2: LNHDA, SQIVND (reference sequence). V shed 3 bases and J 5 bases; nucleotides not matched to a gene: 10. The CDR3 here is CASSIYVGQENEQYF. CDR3 sequence (DNA): TGTGCCAGTAGTATTTACGTCGGACAGGAAAACGAGCAGTACTTC.

The chain joins TRBV7-9 to TRBJ1-1; D not resolved. CDR3 length: 11 amino acids. Trimming removed 4 bases from V and 8 bases from J, with 8 bases in between. Per the germline V gene, CDR1 is SEHNR and CDR2 is FQNEAQ (reference sequence). The CDR3 DNA sequence: TGTGCCAGCAGCTCCCCGCTAGAAGCTTTCTTT. Amino acid sequence: CASSSPLEAFF.

The gene calls are TRBV7-2 and TRBJ1-1; 7 positions match TRBD1. The CDR3 loop spans 15 amino acids. Germline assignment: CDR1 SGHTA and CDR2 FQGNSA. V lost 4 bases and J lost 1; bases outside the gene matches: 6. CDR3 residues: CASSWARGQNTEAFF. The DNA for the CDR3 is TGTGCCAGCAGCTGGGCGAGGGGGCAGAACACTGAAGCTTTCTTT.

The chain employs TRBV28 and TRBJ1-6; D perhaps matches TRBD1 (5 bases). The CDR3 contains 13 residues. Germline values: CDR1 MDHEN, CDR2 SYDVKM. The germline V and J ends were trimmed by 3 bases and 12 bases, with 12 bases remaining between them. In nucleotides, the CDR3 is TGTGCCAGCAGTTTCAGGGCCCCTCGACCCCTCCACTTT. Protein: CASSFRAPRPLHF.

V gene TRBV24-1 combines with J gene TRBJ2-3; a possible D gene is TRBD2 (5 bases). CDR1 KGHDR and CDR2 SFDVKD come from the germline V gene. The ends were cut back, 1 base at V and 2 bases at J, with 12 bases in the middle. There are 16 residues in the CDR3. CDR3 sequence (DNA): TGTGCCACCAGTGATTTTGGGGAGATAGACACAGATACGCAGTATTTT. Its protein product is CATSDFGEIDTDTQYF.

V is TRBV28 and J is TRBJ2-7; the match to TRBD2 covers 7 bases. The CDR3 is 11 residues long. Germline V gene data show CDR1 as MDHEN and CDR2 as SYDVKM. The ends lost 7 bases at V and 7 bases at J; junction bases unmatched: 4. CDR3 in amino acids: CASNRLAEQYF. CDR3 nucleotides: TGTGCCAGCAACCGACTAGCTGAGCAGTACTTC.

In this sample, this clone turned up once. The rearrangement joins TRBV5-4 to TRBJ1-2; 7 bases fit TRBD1. J gave up 4 bases and V 5 bases, and 8 bases lay outside the gene matches. CDR1 and CDR2 from the germline V gene are SGHNT and YYREEE (reference sequence). CDR3 length: 14 residues. In DNA form, the CDR3 reads TGTGCCAGCAGAGACGGGACAGCCCTCTATGGCTACACCTTC. This sequence encodes CASRDGTALYGYTF.

This chain uses TRBV6-5 with TRBJ2-7; possible D gene TRBD2, 6 bases. The CDR3 consists of 14 residues. CDR1 is MNHEY, CDR2 SVGAGI, per germline. V was trimmed by 8 bases and J by 4 bases, leaving 18 bases between them. Here the CDR3 DNA reads TGTGCCAGCTGGTTGGGGGGAGAGGGATACGAGCAGTACTTC. Its protein is CASWLGGEGYEQYF.

V and J are TRBV2 and TRBJ1-5; 7 nucleotides match TRBD1. V was clipped by 4 bases and J by 4 bases; unmatched bases: 4. Germline V gives CDR1 SNHLY, CDR2 FYNNEI. The CDR3 is 14 amino acids. The CDR3 nucleotides read TGTGCCAGCAGTGCGGACAGGACGAATCAGCCCCAGCATTTT. It codes for CASSADRTNQPQHF.

This chain connects TRBV5-6 to TRBJ1-2; the D gene is possibly TRBD1 (5 bases). The V and J ends lost 4 bases and 4 bases respectively, with 17 bases between them. The CDR3 consists of 15 residues. The germline CDR1 and CDR2 sequences are SGHDT and YYEEEE. CDR3 nucleotide sequence: TGTGCCAGCAGCCCTGGACACCGGAGGGGCTATGGCTACACCTTC. Translation gives CASSPGHRRGYGYTF.

The chain couples TRBV5-4 to TRBJ1-2; 7 bases line up with TRBD1. V trimming: 5 bases; J trimming: 3 bases; junction bases outside the gene matches: 13. The CDR3 has 16 residues. Per germline, CDR1 SGHNT and CDR2 YYREEE (reference sequence). CDR3 loop: CASSQLDRVRDYGYTF. The CDR3, as DNA: TGTGCCAGCAGTCAGTTAGACAGGGTGAGGGACTATGGCTACACCTTC.